This T cell receptor (beta chain) was sequenced in a study of Graves' ophthalmopathy and Graves' hyperthyroidism. Study-wide findings and caveats: The blood repertoire also included most expanded thyroid clonotypes above 0.001 frequency.

The TCR beta CDR3 regions underwent amplification from RNA transcripts. HTBI primers were used in a first-round RT-PCR, which preceded a second-round multiplex PCR. TCRdb re-called the multiplex PCR reads with MiXCR, one entry per CDR3 protein. This table has over a million distinct CDR3 sequences, about 35% appearing once. The length of the CDR3 is 14 residues. From germline, CDR1 is GTSNPN and CDR2 SVGIG (reference sequence). The germline V and J ends were trimmed by 5 bases and 4 bases, with 17 bases remaining between them. Patients newly diagnosed with hyperthyroidism, under 2 months' duration, were aged 18 to 65, the study reports. Clinical symptoms and serum thyroxine were used for diagnosis; TRAb, thyroid ultrasound and orbital computed tomography were also relied on. With regard to this clonotype: Its antigen is as yet unknown.

The sample comprised peripheral blood or thyroid tissue (not recorded which). V and J are TRBV30 and TRBJ1-2; D perhaps matches TRBD1 (6 bases). The TCR was taken from an adult man with Graves' hyperthyroidism. The CDR3 loop is CAWRTDSLGYGYTF. CDR3 coding DNA: TGTGCCTGGCGGACGGACAGCCTAGGCTATGGCTACACCTTC.